One sample yielded the 17 T cell receptor beta chains listed below, sequenced in a study of T cells after yellow fever vaccination. TCRdb ran MiXCR on the 5' RACE reads and lists one entry per CDR3 protein. Of 550,000 or so distinct CDR3 sequences listed, 15% to 20% are singletons. This material consisted of PBMCs, taken 15 days after the yellow fever booster vaccination. All receptors derive from a man aged 30 to 39 who received the YFV17D yellow fever vaccine.

This clonotype was observed a handful of times. This rearrangement joins TRBV7-8 to TRBJ1-1; D remains ambiguous. This CDR3 region has 15 residues. CDR1 is SGHVS and CDR2 is FQNEAQ in the germline V gene. V lost 2 bases and J 3 bases, leaving 13 bases between the germline ends. The CDR3 here is CASSLLGERDTEAFF. In DNA, the CDR3 is TGTGCCAGCAGCTTACTCGGAGAGAGGGACACTGAAGCTTTCTTT.

This clonotype was picked up one time. The rearrangement uses TRBV5-4 and TRBJ2-5, with no clear D. V was trimmed by 1 base and J by 1 base, leaving 8 bases between them. CDR1 is SGHNT, CDR2 YYREEE, per germline (reference sequence). This CDR3 is built from 14 residues. The CDR3 reads CASSLLGIQETQYF. DNA for the CDR3: TGTGCCAGCAGCTTGTTGGGGATCCAAGAGACCCAGTACTTC.

V gene TRBV4-3 combines with J gene TRBJ1-2, with D perhaps matching TRBD1 (6 bases). The germline V gene encodes CDR1 LGHNA and CDR2 YSLEER. V was trimmed by 4 bases and J by 1 base, leaving 13 bases between them. The CDR3 is made up of 15 amino acids. This chain's CDR3 is CASSRIGDINYGYTF. The CDR3 DNA follows: TGCGCCAGCAGCCGGATCGGGGACATTAACTATGGCTACACCTTC.

V gene TRBV28 combines with J gene TRBJ2-7, with a tentative D call TRBD2 (5 bases). Germline V CDR1 and CDR2: MDHEN, SYDVKM. The CDR3 consists of 13 residues. V gave up 11 bases and J gave up 3 bases, with 17 bases separating them. This CDR3 is CAVAREINYEQYF. The CDR3 region has the DNA TGTGCCGTGGCTAGGGAGATTAACTACGAGCAGTACTTC.

The chain's CDR3 is CASSYGQINEQFF. The CDR3 DNA follows: TGTGCCAGCAGCTACGGACAGATCAATGAGCAGTTCTTC. This rearrangement joins TRBV11-2 to TRBJ2-1; possible D gene TRBD1, 6 bases. Germline CDR1 is SGHAT and CDR2 is FQNNGV. Trimming took 4 bases from V and 6 from J, leaving 10 bases between them. The CDR3 covers 13 residues.

This clonotype was picked up a small number of times. V and J are TRBV4-2 and TRBJ2-7, with 9 bases fitting TRBD2. This CDR3 is built from 17 residues. V lost 0 bases and J lost 2; bases outside the gene matches: 8. CDR1 and CDR2 (germline): LGHNA, YNFKEQ. CDR3 sequence reads: CASSQDWEAGGTYEQYF. As DNA, the CDR3 is TGTGCCAGCAGCCAAGACTGGGAAGCGGGAGGAACCTACGAGCAGTACTTC.

The sample holds a few counts of this clonotype. V usage is TRBV20-1 and J usage is TRBJ2-5; TRBD1 aligns across 10 bases. V gave up 2 bases and J gave up 5 bases; unmatched junction bases: 5. This CDR3 comprises 14 residues. The germline gives CDR1 DFQATT, CDR2 SNEGSKA (reference sequence). Written as DNA, the CDR3 is TGCAGTGCTAGATCCGACAGGGGGCTGGAGACCCAGTACTTC. Amino acids: CSARSDRGLETQYF.

As DNA, the CDR3 is TGTGCCAGCAGTGTCCATACCCGGGACAGGGGGCTCAATGAGCAGTTCTTC. It codes for CASSVHTRDRGLNEQFF. The chain joins TRBV2 to TRBJ2-1, with TRBD1 matching over 12 bases. There are 17 residues in the CDR3. Germline values: CDR1 SNHLY, CDR2 FYNNEI. After removal of 4 bases from V and 6 bases from J, the junction contained 10 bases not matched to a gene. Filled out from reference TRBV2 and TRBJ2-1, the complete variable domain reads EPEVTQTPSHQVTQMGQEVILRCVPISNHLYFYWYRQILGQKVEFLVSFYNNEISEKSEIFDDQFSVERPDGSNFTLKIRSTKLEDSAMYFCASSVHTRDRGLNEQFFGPGTRLTVL.

This clonotype was counted only a few times. CDR3 loop: CASRTGTRIEQYF. CDR3 DNA: TGTGCCAGCAGAACCGGGACTAGGATTGAGCAGTACTTC. The rearrangement links TRBV6-1 to TRBJ2-7, with TRBD2 matching 8 bases. Germline CDR1 is MNHNS and CDR2 is SASEGT. The CDR3 sequence is 13 residues long. The junction had 8 bases not matched to a gene; V was cut back by 6 bases and J by 7 bases.

This clonotype came up a few times. The chain has TRBV10-1 and TRBJ2-1; 7 positions agree with TRBD1. The CDR3 has 13 residues. V lost 4 bases to trimming and J lost 9 bases; unmatched junction nucleotides: 6. Germline CDR1 reads WNHNN; CDR2 reads SYGVQD (reference sequence). CDR3 sequence reads: CASSGPTGAEQFF. CDR3 sequence (DNA): TGCGCCAGCAGTGGGCCCACAGGGGCTGAGCAGTTCTTC.

This CDR3 reads CASSLGTANYEQYF. The CDR3 DNA sequence: TGTGCCAGCAGCTTAGGGACTGCCAACTACGAGCAGTACTTC. V is TRBV7-9 and J is TRBJ2-7; D is perhaps TRBD2 (5 bases). V dropped 1 base and J dropped 3 bases, with 10 bases sitting between them. The CDR3 is 14 amino acids. Germline CDR1 and CDR2: SEHNR and FQNEAQ (reference sequence).

V and J are TRBV5-1 and TRBJ2-1, with TRBD2 identical over 9 bases. With 0 bases clipped from V and 7 bases from J, the junction kept 5 bases outside the gene matches. From germline, CDR1 is SGHRS and CDR2 YFSETQ. The CDR3 has 15 amino acids. CDR3 in amino acids: CASSLDPSGKNEQFF. CDR3 coding DNA: TGCGCCAGCAGCTTGGACCCTAGCGGGAAAAATGAGCAGTTCTTC.

The chain is built from TRBV7-2 and TRBJ2-7, with D unclear. The germline V and J ends were trimmed by 4 bases and 1 base, with 11 bases remaining between them. Looked up from germline, CDR1 is SGHTA and CDR2 is FQGNSA. The CDR3 has 14 amino acids. This CDR3 reads CASSSTLISYEQYF. DNA for the CDR3: TGTGCCAGCAGCTCGACTCTGATATCCTACGAGCAGTACTTC.

This clonotype was seen only a few times. The genes are TRBV29-1 and TRBJ2-2; weak D call: TRBD2 (5 bases). CDR3 length: 14 amino acids. Germline V gene data show CDR1 as SQVTM and CDR2 as ANQGSEA. Between the trimmed V and J ends, which lost 6 bases and 0 bases, there was a span of 11 bases. The CDR3 loop reads CSVAAGPNTGELFF. The CDR3, as DNA: TGCAGCGTGGCCGCGGGCCCGAACACCGGGGAGCTGTTTTTT.

The V call is TRBV20-1, the J call TRBJ2-4, with D possibly TRBD1 on 5 matching bases. This CDR3 has 12 amino acids. Germline CDR1 and CDR2: DFQATT and SNEGSKA (reference sequence). V was cut by 6 bases and J by 8 bases, with 14 bases left in between. CDR3 amino acids: CSAFKTAHIQYF. CDR3 DNA sequence: TGCAGTGCATTTAAGACAGCACACATTCAGTACTTC.

The rearrangement links TRBV29-1 to TRBJ2-7; 10 bases are a match to TRBD1. Losses at the gene ends were 5 bases for V and 7 bases for J; bases not matched to a gene: 5. From germline, CDR1 is SQVTM and CDR2 ANQGSEA. The CDR3 runs to 12 residues. CDR3 DNA: TGCAGCGTTAGACAGGGGGCGGAGGAGCAGTACTTC. Residues: CSVRQGAEEQYF.

This chain uses TRBV7-2 with TRBJ2-7; 10 bases fit TRBD2. V lost 4 bases to trimming and J lost 2 bases; unmatched junction nucleotides: 5. Germline assignment: CDR1 SGHTA and CDR2 FQGNSA. The CDR3 sequence is 15 residues long. CDR3 region: CASSSSGTSAYEQYF. The CDR3 DNA reads as TGTGCCAGCAGCTCATCCGGGACTAGCGCCTACGAGCAGTACTTC.